This entry describes one T cell receptor (beta chain). Its specificity is unknown. All donors were Caucasian adults living in Nashville, Tennessee. Investigators divided CD4+ cells into CD45RA+ naive and CD45RA-negative memory subsets. The data belong to a study of shared clonotypes between healthy human individuals. Repertoires were generated with immunoSEQ multiplex PCR, while TCRdb's copy carries only in-frame clones and drops some. The sample holds 1.4 million to 1.5 million clones, over 95% seen once. In germline, CDR1 is LNHDA, CDR2 SQIVND (reference sequence). The CDR3 runs 13 residues. V lost 4 bases to trimming and J lost 5 bases; unmatched junction nucleotides: 3. Study-wide points: A handful of donors shared roughly 5% of their naive CD4 clonotypes.

The specimen was naive CD4+ T cells sorted from blood. Regarding subset: CD45RA+ positively selected. The chain is built from TRBV19 and TRBJ1-2; TRBD1 matches 8 bases. The sequence came from a man under 40 in good health. CDR3 coding DNA: TGTGCCAGTAGTAAGGACAGGGAATATGGCTACACCTTC. As protein: CASSKDREYGYTF.